This TCR beta chain was retrieved from a study of T cell responses to AZD1222 COVID-19 vaccine. Study-wide results and limits: Donor demographics were predominantly white British with a female majority; clonal diversity may be underestimated. Only six or seven AZD1222 recipients tested seropositive at baseline. When two AZD1222 doses had been given, Spike-specific TCR breadth and depth rose.

A note on this clone: Its antigen is unidentified.

Trimming took 6 bases from V and 10 from J, leaving 10 bases between them. This CDR3 is built from 12 residues. Clones were read by immunoSEQ multiplex PCR, and TCRdb kept only the in-frame ones, dropping some. The table has some 56,000 clones, approximately 85% seen once; the top ten hold around 16%. Sequencing was performed on peripheral blood, taken on day 0 of AZD1222 vaccination. The clonotype was recovered from an adult in good health. The V gene is TRBV12-3 or TRBV12-4, the J gene TRBJ1-6; D is unresolved. The DNA of the CDR3 is TGTGCCAGCAGCCGAGACCGGTCACCCCTCCACTTT. It specifies CASSRDRSPLHF.